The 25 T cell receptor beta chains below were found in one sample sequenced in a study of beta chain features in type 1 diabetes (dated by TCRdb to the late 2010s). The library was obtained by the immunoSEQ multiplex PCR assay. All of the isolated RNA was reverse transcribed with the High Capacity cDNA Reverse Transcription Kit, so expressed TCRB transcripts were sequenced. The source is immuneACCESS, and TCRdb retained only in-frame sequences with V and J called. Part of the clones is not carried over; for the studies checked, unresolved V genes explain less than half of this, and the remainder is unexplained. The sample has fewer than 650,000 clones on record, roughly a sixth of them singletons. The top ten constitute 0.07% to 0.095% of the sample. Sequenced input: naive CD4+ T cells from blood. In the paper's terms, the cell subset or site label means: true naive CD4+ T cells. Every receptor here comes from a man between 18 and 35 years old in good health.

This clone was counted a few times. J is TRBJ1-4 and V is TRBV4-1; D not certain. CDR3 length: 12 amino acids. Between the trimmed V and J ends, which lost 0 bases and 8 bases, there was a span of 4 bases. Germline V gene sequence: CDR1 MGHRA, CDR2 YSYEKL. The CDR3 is CASSQEEEKLFF. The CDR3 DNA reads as TGCGCCAGCAGCCAAGAAGAGGAAAAACTGTTTTTT.

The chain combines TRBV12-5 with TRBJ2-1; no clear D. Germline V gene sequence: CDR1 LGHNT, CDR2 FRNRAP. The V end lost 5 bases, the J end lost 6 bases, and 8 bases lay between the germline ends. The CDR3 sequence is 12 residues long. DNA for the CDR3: TGTGCTAGTGGTCAGTACGGCAATGAGCAGTTCTTC. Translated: CASGQYGNEQFF.

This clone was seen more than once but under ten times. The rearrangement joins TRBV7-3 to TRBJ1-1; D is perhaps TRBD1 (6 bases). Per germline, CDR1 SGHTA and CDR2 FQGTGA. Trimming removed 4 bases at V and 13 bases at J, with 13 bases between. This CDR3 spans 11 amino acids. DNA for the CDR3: TGTGCCAGCAGCTCAGGGGCGCAGATTTTCTTT. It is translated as CASSSGAQIFF.

CDR3 coding DNA: TGTGCCAGTAGCCCGGACAGGGCAGCGTGGAAAGGAAGGTACTTC. Translation gives CASSPDRAAWKGRYF. The rearrangement links TRBV19 to TRBJ2-7, with TRBD1 identical over 8 bases. The germline V gene has CDR1 LNHDA and CDR2 SQIVND (reference sequence). J gave up 12 bases and V 6 bases, and 19 bases lay outside the gene matches. The CDR3 is made up of 15 amino acids.

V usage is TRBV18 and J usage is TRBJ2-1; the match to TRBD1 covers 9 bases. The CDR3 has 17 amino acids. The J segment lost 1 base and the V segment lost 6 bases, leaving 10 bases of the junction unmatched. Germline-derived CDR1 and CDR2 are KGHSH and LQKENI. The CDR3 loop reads CASSSTGTGSSYNEQFF. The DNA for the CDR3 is TGTGCCAGCTCGTCTACCGGGACAGGGAGTTCCTACAATGAGCAGTTCTTC.

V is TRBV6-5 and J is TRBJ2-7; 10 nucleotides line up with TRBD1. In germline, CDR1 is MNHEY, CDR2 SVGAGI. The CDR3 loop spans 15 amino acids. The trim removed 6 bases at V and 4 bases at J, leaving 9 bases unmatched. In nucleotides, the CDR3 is TGTGCCAGCAGGAACCGGGACAGGGGTTCGTACGAGCAGTACTTC. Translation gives CASRNRDRGSYEQYF.

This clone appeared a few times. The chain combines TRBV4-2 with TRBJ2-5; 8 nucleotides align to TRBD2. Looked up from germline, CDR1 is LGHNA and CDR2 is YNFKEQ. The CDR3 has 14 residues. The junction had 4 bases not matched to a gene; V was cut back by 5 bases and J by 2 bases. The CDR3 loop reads CASSLLAAQETQYF. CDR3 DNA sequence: TGTGCCAGCAGCTTACTAGCGGCTCAAGAGACCCAGTACTTC.

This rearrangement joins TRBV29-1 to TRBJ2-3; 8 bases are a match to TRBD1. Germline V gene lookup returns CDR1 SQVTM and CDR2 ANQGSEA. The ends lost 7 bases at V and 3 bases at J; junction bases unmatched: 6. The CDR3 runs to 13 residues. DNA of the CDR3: TGCAGCGCCCGGACAGGGCCTACAGATACGCAGTATTTT. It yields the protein CSARTGPTDTQYF.

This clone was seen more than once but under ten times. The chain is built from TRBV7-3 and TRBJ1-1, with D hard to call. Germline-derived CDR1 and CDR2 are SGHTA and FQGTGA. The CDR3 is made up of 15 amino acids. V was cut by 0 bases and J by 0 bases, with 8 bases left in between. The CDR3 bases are TGTGCCAGCAGCTTAACAGGACTTATGAACACTGAAGCTTTCTTT. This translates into CASSLTGLMNTEAFF.

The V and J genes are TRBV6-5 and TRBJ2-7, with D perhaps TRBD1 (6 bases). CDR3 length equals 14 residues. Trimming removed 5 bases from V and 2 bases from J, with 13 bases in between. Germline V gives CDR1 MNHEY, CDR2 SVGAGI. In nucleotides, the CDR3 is TGTGCCAGCAGTCCCGGACAGAGAACCTACGAGCAGTACTTC. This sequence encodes CASSPGQRTYEQYF.

The DNA of the CDR3 is TGTGCCAGCAGTCCGGGGGGGCTAAGGAATCAGCCCCAGCATTTT. This codes for CASSPGGLRNQPQHF. The V and J genes are TRBV25-1 and TRBJ1-5, with D perhaps matching TRBD1 (6 bases). Trimming left V 5 bases short and J 4 bases short, with 15 bases between. The CDR3 contains 15 residues. CDR1 is MGHDK and CDR2 is SYGVNS in the germline V gene. The whole variable domain, filled in from reference TRBV25-1 and TRBJ1-5, reads EADIYQTPRYLVIGTGKKITLECSQTMGHDKMYWYQQDPGMELHLIHYSYGVNSTEKGDLSSESTVSRIRTEHFPLTLESARPSHTSQYLCASSPGGLRNQPQHFGDGTRLSIL.

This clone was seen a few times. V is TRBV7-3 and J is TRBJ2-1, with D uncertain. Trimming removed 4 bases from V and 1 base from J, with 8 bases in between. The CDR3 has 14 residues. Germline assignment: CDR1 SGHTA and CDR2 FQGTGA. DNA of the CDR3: TGTGCCAGCAGCTCCAAAGGGTCCTACAATGAGCAGTTCTTC. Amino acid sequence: CASSSKGSYNEQFF. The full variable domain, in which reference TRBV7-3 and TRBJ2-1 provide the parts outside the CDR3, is GAGVSQTPSNKVTEKGKYVELRCDPISGHTALYWYRQSLGQGPEFLIYFQGTGAADDSGLPNDRFFAVRPEGSVSTLKIQRTERGDSAVYLCASSSKGSYNEQFFGPGTRLTVL.

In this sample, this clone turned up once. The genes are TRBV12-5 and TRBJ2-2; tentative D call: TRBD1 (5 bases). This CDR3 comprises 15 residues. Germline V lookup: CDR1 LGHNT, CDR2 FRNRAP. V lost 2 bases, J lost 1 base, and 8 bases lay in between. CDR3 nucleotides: TGTGCTAGTGGTTTGCATCAGGGGAACACCGGGGAGCTGTTTTTT. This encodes CASGLHQGNTGELFF. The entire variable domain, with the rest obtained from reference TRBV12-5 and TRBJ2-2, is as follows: DARVTQTPRHKVTEMGQEVTMRCQPILGHNTVFWYRQTMMQGLELLAYFRNRAPLDDSGMPKDRFSAEMPDATLATLKIQPSEPRDSAVYFCASGLHQGNTGELFFGEGSRLTVL.

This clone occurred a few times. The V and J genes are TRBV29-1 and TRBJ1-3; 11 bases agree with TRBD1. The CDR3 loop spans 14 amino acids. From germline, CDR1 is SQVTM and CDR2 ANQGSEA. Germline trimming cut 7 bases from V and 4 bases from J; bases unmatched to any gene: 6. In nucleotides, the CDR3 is TGCAGCGCTCGGACAGGGGGCCAAGGAAACACCATATATTTT. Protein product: CSARTGGQGNTIYF.

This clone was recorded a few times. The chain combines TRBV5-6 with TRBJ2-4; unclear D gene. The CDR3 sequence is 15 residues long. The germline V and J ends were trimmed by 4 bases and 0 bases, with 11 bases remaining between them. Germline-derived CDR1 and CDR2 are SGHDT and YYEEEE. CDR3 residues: CASSLVGIAKNIQYF. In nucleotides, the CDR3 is TGTGCCAGCAGCCTTGTTGGGATAGCCAAAAACATTCAGTACTTC.

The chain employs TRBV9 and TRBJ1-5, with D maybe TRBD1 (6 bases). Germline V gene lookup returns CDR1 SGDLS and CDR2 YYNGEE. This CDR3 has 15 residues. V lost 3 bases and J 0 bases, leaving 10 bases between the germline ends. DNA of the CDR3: TGTGCCAGCAGCGCCGGACAGTATAGCAATCAGCCCCAGCATTTT. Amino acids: CASSAGQYSNQPQHF.

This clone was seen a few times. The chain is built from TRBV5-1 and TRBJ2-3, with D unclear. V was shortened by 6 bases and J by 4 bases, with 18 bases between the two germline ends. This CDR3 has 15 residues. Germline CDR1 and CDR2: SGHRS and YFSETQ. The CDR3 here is CASNPGYKAADTQYF. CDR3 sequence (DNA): TGCGCCAGCAATCCGGGTTACAAAGCTGCAGATACGCAGTATTTT.

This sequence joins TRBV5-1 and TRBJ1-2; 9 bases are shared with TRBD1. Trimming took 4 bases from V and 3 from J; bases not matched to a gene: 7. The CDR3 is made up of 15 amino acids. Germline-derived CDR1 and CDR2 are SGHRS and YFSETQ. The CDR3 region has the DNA TGCGCCAGCAGCATGGGACAGGGAGTCGACTATGGCTACACCTTC. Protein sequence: CASSMGQGVDYGYTF.

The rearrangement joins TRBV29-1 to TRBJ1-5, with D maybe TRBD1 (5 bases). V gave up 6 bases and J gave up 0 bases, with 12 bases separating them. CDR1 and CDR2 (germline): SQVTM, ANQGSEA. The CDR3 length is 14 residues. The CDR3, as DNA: TGCAGCGTAAAGACAGTTAATAGCAATCAGCCCCAGCATTTT. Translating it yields CSVKTVNSNQPQHF.

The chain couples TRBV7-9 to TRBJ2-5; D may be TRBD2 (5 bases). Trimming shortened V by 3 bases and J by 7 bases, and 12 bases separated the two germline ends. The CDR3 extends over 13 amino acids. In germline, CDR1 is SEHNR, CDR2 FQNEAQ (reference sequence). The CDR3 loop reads CASSFVGGGTQYF. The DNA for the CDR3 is TGTGCCAGCAGCTTTGTTGGAGGCGGGACCCAGTACTTC.

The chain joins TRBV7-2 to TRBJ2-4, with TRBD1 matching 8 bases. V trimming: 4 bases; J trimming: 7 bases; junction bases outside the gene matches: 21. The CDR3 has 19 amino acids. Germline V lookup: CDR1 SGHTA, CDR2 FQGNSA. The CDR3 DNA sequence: TGTGCCAGCAGCTCCAGCCCTCCGGGACAGGCGACTAAGGGGAACATTCAGTACTTC. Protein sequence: CASSSSPPGQATKGNIQYF.

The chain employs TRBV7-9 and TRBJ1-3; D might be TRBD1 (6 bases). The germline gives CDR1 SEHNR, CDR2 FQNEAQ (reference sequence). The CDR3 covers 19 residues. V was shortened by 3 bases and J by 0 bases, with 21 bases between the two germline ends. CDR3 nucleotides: TGTGCCAGCAGCTTCCGATTATCCCGGACAGCCGGCTCTGGAAACACCATATATTTT. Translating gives CASSFRLSRTAGSGNTIYF.

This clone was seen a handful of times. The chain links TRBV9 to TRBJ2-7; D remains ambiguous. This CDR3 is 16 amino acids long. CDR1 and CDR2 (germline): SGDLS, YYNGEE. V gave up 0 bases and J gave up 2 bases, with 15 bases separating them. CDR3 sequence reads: CASSVDVVGKAYEQYF. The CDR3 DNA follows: TGTGCCAGCAGCGTAGATGTGGTAGGAAAAGCCTACGAGCAGTACTTC.

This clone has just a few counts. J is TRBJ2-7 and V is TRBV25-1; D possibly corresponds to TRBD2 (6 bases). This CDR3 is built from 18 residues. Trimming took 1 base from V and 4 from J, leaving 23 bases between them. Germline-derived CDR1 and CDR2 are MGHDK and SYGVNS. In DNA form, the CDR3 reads TGTGCCAGCAGTGAATTGGGATCACCGGGACTCAGGACGTACGAGCAGTACTTC. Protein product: CASSELGSPGLRTYEQYF.

The CDR3 here is CASSEPGGTNEKLFF. Here the CDR3 DNA reads TGTGCCAGCAGCGAACCCGGGGGGACGAATGAAAAACTGTTTTTT. The chain uses TRBV2 and TRBJ1-4, with TRBD1 as a possible D gene (5 bases). There are 15 residues in the CDR3. The V end was cut by 6 bases, the J end by 5 bases, with 16 bases between. CDR1 is SNHLY and CDR2 is FYNNEI in the germline V gene.